The sequence of this T cell receptor (beta chain) was determined in a study of blood T cell repertoires in COVID-19. Overall study context: Sources were T cells, B-cell-depleted T cells, or PBMCs; the material itself was cDNA or gDNA.

Methods used by the authors: Amplified reference gene primers provided the basis for estimating nucleated cell counts. Repertoires were generated with immunoSEQ multiplex PCR, while TCRdb's copy carries only in-frame clones and drops some. Clone size and V and J calls were adopted from that table, with D and trimming inferred from the DNA. The sample consists of around 150,000 clones, around 81% of them appearing once. Germline CDR1 SGDLS, CDR2 YYNGEE. V was trimmed by 0 bases and J by 5 bases, leaving 11 bases between them. The CDR3 sequence is 14 residues long. This clonotype was sampled from a man between 60 and 70 years old with active or convalescent COVID-19. The specimen was peripheral blood. This sequence joins TRBV9 and TRBJ1-1; D is possibly TRBD1 (5 bases). The chain's CDR3 is CASSVVTGGTEAFF. DNA of the CDR3: TGTGCCAGCAGCGTAGTCACGGGGGGGACTGAAGCTTTCTTT. Full variable domain (missing parts from reference TRBV9 and TRBJ1-1): DSGVTQTPKHLITATGQRVTLRCSPRSGDLSVYWYQQSLDQGLQFLIQYYNGEERAKGNILERFSAQQFPDLHSELNLSSLELGDSALYFCASSVVTGGTEAFFGQGTRLTVV.